This T cell receptor beta chain was recorded in a study of technical replicates of blood from a few donors. The trim removed 0 bases at V and 3 bases at J, leaving 8 bases unmatched. The germline V gene encodes CDR1 SQVTM and CDR2 ANQGSEA. The CDR3 length is 15 residues. The data were produced by immunoSEQ multiplex PCR, yet TCRdb's version contains in-frame clones alone and is incomplete. Among approximately 79,000 clones, roughly 90% were seen once, and the ten largest hold about 0.39%. The chain couples TRBV29-1 to TRBJ2-7; 7 bases line up with TRBD2. Material for sequencing was T cells isolated from PBMCs. The receptor comes from a human donor in good health. The CDR3, as DNA: TGCAGCGTTGAAGATGGGACTACGGGCCACTACGAGCAGTACTTC. As protein: CSVEDGTTGHYEQYF.